This note documents a single T cell receptor (beta chain) sequence. The CDR3 runs to 15 residues. The V gene lost 2 bases and the J gene lost 3 bases, with 13 bases spanning the gap. CDR1 is MNHEY and CDR2 is SVGAGI in the germline V gene. This sample is drawn from a study of blood T cells in healthy people across ages. Whole-study context: Template switching caught about one barcoded beta molecule for each two T cells.

RNA extraction gave at least 6 micrograms of total RNA per sample. With a J-beta primer mix and a sample-barcoded 5' primer, a second PCR ran 7 to 11 cycles. Carrying 12 random nucleotides, a template-switch adaptor labeled each individual cDNA molecule. Each CDR3 protein is one row after TCRdb ran MiXCR on the 5' RACE reads. This table has 550,000 to 700,000 distinct CDR3 sequences, 25% to 30% appearing once. The specimen sequenced was blood. This chain joins TRBV6-5 and TRBJ1-2; a possible D gene is TRBD1 (6 bases). This TCR derives from a woman in her 70s in good health. In DNA, the CDR3 is TGTGCCAGCAGTTACGATGGAGGGGGGTACTATGGCTACACCTTC. Amino acids: CASSYDGGGYYGYTF.